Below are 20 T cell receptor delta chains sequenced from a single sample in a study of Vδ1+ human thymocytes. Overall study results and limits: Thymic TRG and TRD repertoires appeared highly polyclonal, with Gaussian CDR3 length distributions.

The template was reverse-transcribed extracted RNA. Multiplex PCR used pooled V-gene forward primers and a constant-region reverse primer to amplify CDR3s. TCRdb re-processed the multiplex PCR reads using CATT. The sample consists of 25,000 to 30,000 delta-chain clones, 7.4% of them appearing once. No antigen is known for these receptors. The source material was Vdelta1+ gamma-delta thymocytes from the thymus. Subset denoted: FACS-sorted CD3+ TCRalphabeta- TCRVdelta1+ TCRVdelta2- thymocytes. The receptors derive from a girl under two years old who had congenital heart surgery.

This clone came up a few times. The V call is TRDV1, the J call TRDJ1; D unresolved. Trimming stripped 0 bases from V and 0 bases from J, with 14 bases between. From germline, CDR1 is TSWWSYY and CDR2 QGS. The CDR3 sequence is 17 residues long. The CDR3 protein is CALGELPARRDTDKLIF. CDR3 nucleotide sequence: TGTGCTCTTGGGGAACTACCAGCGCGCCGCGACACCGATAAACTCATCTTT.

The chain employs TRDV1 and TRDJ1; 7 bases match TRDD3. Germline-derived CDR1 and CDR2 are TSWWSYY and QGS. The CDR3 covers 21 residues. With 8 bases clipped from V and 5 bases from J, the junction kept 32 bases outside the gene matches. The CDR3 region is CALTLLLRSPEGYRSADKLIF. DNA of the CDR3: TGTGCTCTTACACTTCTTCTAAGATCTCCGGAGGGATACAGGTCAGCTGATAAACTCATCTTT.

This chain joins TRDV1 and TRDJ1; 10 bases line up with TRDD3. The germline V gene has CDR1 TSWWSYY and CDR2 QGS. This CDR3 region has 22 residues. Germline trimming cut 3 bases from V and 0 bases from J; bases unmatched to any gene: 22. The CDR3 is CALGDHSLPGDGGYTYTDKLIF. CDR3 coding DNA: TGTGCTCTTGGGGACCATTCCCTCCCGGGAGATGGGGGATACACGTACACCGATAAACTCATCTTT.

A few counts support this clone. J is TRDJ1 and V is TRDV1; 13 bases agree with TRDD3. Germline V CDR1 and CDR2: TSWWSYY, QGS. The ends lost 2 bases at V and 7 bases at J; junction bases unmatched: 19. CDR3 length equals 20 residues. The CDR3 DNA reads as TGTGCTCTTGGGGAAGGGCATCCGCCGACTGGGGGATACGCCCTCGGTAAACTCATCTTT. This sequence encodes CALGEGHPPTGGYALGKLIF.

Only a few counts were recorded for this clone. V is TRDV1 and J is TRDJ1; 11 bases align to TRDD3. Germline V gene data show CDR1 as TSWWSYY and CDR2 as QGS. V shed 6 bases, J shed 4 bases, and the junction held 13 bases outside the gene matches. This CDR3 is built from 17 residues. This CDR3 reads CALGNLLGDRQSDKLIF. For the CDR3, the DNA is TGTGCTCTTGGTAACCTACTGGGGGATAGACAAAGCGATAAACTCATCTTT.

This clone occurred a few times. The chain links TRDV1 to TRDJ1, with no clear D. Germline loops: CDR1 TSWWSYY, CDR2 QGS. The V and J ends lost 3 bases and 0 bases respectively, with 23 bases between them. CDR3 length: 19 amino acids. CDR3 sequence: CALGESFPLYRYNTDKLIF. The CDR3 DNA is TGTGCTCTTGGGGAGAGCTTTCCACTGTACCGGTATAACACCGATAAACTCATCTTT.

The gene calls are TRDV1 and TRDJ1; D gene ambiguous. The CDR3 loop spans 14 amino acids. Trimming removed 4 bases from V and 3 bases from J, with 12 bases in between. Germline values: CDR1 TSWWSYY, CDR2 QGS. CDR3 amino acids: CALGGPGVADKLIF. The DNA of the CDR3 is TGTGCTCTTGGGGGGCCCGGTGTCGCCGATAAACTCATCTTT.

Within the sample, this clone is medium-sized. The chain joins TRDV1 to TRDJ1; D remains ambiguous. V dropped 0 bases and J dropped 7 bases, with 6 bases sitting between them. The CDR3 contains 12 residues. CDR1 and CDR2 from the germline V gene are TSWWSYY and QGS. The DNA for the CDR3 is TGTGCTCTTGGGGAACTGGGAGGTAAACTCATCTTT. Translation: CALGELGGKLIF.

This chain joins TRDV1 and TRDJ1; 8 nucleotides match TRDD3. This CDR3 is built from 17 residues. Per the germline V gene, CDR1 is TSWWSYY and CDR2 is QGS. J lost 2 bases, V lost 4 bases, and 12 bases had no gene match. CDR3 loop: CALGGLPFLGETDKLIF. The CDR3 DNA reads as TGTGCTCTTGGGGGATTACCCTTTCTGGGGGAAACCGATAAACTCATCTTT.

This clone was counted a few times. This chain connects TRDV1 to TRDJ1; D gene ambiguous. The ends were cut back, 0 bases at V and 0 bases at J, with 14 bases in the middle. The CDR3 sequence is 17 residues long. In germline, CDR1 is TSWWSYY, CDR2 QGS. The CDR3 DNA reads TGTGCTCTTGGGGAACTAAGGGTTAACCTTGACACCGATAAACTCATCTTT. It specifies CALGELRVNLDTDKLIF.

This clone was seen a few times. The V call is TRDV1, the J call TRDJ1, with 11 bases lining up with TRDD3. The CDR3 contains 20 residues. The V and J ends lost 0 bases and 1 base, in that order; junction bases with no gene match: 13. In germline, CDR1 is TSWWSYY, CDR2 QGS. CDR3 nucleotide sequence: TGTGCTCTTGGGGAACTGGGCTGGGGGATACACGTTCCGCCCACCGATAAACTCATCTTT. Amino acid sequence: CALGELGWGIHVPPTDKLIF.

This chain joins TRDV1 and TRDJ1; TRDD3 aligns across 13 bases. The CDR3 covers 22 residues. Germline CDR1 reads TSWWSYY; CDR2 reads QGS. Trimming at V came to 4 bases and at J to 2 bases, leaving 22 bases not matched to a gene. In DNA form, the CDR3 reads TGTGCTCTTGGGGTTAGACTTCCCACGTTGGACTGGGGGATACGCCTTACCGATAAACTCATCTTT. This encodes CALGVRLPTLDWGIRLTDKLIF.

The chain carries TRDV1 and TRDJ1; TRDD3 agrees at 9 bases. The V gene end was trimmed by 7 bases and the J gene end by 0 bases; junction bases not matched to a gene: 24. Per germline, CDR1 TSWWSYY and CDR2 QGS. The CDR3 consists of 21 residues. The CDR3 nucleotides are TGTGCTCTTGACGCCACCTCCCCACTGGGGGACCTAACCCCGTACACCGATAAACTCATCTTT. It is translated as CALDATSPLGDLTPYTDKLIF.

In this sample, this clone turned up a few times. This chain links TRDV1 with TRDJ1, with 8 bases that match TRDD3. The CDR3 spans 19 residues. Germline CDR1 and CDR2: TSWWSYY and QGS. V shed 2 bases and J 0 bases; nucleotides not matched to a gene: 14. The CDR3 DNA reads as TGTGCTCTTGGGGAAGTAAGAAGAAGGGGATACTGGGACACCGATAAACTCATCTTT. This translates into CALGEVRRRGYWDTDKLIF.

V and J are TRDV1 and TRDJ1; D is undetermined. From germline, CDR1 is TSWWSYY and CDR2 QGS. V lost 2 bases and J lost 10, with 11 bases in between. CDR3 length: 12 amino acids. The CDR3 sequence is CALGEGGEALIF. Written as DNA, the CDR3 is TGTGCTCTTGGGGAAGGTGGCGAAGCACTCATCTTT.

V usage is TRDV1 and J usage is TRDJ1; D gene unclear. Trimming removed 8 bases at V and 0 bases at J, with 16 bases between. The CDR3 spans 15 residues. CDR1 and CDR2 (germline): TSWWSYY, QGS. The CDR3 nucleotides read TGTGCTCTTAATTCCGTCGAAGGGTACACCGATAAACTCATCTTT. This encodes CALNSVEGYTDKLIF.

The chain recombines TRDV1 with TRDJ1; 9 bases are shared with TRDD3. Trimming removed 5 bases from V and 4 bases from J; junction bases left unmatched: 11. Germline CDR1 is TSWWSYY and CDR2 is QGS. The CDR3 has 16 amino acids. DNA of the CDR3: TGTGCTCTTGGGAGCGGGCAAGGGGGATACAACGATAAACTCATCTTT. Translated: CALGSGQGGYNDKLIF.

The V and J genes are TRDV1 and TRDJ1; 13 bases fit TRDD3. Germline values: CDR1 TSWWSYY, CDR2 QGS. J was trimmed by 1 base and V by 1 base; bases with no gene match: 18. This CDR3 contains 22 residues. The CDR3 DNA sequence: TGTGCTCTTGGGGAACCGACGGGTTCAGAGTACTGGGGGATACGGGGCACCGATAAACTCATCTTT. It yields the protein CALGEPTGSEYWGIRGTDKLIF.

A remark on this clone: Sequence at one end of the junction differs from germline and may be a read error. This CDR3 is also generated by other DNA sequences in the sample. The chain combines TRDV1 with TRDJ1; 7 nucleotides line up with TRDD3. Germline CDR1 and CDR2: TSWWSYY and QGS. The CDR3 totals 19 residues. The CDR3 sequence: CALGEPPNRWGTYTDKLIF. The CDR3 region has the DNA TGCGCTCTTGGGGAACCCCCGAATAGGTGGGGGACATACACCGATAAACTCATCTTT.

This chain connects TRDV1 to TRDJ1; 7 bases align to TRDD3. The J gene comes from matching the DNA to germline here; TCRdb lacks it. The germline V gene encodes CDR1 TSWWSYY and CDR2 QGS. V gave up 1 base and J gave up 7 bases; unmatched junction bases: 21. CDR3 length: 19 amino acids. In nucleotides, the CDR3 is TGTGCTCTTGGGGAACGGGTTCGGGGAGCTACGTTCAGGGGGATTAAACTCATCTTT. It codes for CALGERVRGATFRGIKLIF.